This T cell receptor (beta chain) was profiled in a study of blood T cells in healthy people across ages. The CDR3 length is 14 residues. Trimming removed 5 bases at V and 2 bases at J, with 11 bases between. CDR1 is MNHEY, CDR2 SMNVEV, per germline (reference sequence). Healthy Caucasians from Russia aged roughly 6 to 90 served as donors. Through a sample-barcoded 5' primer and a J-beta primer mix, a second PCR was run for roughly 7 to 11 cycles. TCRdb itself ran the 5' RACE reads through MiXCR, one entry per CDR3 protein. The sample has approximately 940,000 distinct CDR3 sequences; about 48% are singletons.

V gene TRBV27 combines with J gene TRBJ2-3; weak D call: TRBD1 (5 bases). Material: blood. The clonotype was recovered from a man aged 25 to 40 in good health. Here the CDR3 reads CASSLRQYTDTQYF. The CDR3 region has the DNA TGTGCCAGCAGTCTAAGACAGTACACAGATACGCAGTATTTT.